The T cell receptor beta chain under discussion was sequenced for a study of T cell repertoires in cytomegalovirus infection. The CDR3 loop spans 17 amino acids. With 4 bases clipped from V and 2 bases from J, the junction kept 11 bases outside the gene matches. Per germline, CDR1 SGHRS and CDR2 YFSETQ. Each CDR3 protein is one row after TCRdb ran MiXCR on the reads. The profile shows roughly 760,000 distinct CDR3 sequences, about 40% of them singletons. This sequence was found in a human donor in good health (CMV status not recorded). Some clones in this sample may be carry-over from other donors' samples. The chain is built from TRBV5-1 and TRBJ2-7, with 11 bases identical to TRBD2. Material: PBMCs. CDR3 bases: TGCGCCAGCAGCCCGGGACAGGGACTAGCGGCACCCTACGAGCAGTACTTC. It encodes CASSPGQGLAAPYEQYF.